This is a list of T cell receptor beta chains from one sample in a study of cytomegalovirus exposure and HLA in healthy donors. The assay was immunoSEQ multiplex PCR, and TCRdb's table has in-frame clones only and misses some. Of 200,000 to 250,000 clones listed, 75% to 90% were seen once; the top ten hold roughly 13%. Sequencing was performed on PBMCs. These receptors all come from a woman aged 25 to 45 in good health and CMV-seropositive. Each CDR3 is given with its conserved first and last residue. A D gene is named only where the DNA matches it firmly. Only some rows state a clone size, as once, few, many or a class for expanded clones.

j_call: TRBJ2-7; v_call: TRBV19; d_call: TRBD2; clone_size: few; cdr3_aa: CASSESASGEYEQYF; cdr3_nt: TGTGCCAGTAGTGAGAGCGCTAGCGGCGAATACGAGCAGTACTTC
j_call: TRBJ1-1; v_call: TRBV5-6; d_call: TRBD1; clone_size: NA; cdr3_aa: CASSSDRGLIRIEAFF; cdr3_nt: TGTGCCAGCAGCTCGGACAGGGGGCTTATCAGGATTGAAGCTTTCTTT
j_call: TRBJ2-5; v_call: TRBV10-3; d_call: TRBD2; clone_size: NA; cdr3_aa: CAISGSGSQETQYF; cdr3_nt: TGTGCCATCAGTGGAAGCGGGAGCCAAGAGACCCAGTACTTC
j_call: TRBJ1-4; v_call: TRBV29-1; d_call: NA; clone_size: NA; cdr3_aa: CSVASNEKLFF; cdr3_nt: TGCAGCGTTGCATCTAATGAAAAACTGTTTTTT
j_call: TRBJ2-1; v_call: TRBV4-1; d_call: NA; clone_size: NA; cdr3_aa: CASSQGDYPTDYNEQFF; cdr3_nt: TGCGCCAGCAGCCAGGGCGACTACCCAACCGATTACAATGAGCAGTTCTTC
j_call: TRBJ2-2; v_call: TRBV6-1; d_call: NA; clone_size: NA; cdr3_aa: CASSEGLESGELFF; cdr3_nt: TGTGCCAGCAGTGAAGGACTAGAATCCGGGGAGCTGTTTTTT
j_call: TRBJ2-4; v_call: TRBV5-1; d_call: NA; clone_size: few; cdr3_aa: CASSSDSKNIQYF; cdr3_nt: TGCGCCAGCAGCTCGGACAGCAAAAACATTCAGTACTTC
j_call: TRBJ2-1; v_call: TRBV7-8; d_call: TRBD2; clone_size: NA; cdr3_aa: CASSSSGGWNEQFF; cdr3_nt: TGTGCCAGCAGCTCTAGCGGAGGGTGGAATGAGCAGTTCTTC
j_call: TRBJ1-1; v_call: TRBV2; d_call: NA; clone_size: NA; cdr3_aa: CASGLQASDTEAFF; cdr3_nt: TGTGCCAGCGGTTTGCAGGCGAGTGACACTGAAGCTTTCTTT
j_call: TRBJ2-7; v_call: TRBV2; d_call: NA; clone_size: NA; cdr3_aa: CASRGKEQYF; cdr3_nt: TGTGCCAGCAGGGGGAAAGAGCAGTACTTC
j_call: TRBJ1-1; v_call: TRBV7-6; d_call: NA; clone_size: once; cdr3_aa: CASSLGARGRTEAFF; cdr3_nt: TGTGCCAGCAGCTTAGGTGCTAGGGGCCGGACTGAAGCTTTCTTT
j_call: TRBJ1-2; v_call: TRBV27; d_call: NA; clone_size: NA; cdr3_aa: CASSTGTKNYGYTF; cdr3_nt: TGTGCCAGCAGTACTGGGACGAAGAACTATGGCTACACCTTC